Below are 29 T cell receptor beta chains sequenced from a single sample in a study of long-term antiretroviral therapy in people with HIV. Assay version v3.0 of immunoSEQ was used, and it was run at survey level. Generated by immunoSEQ multiplex PCR, the TCRdb table keeps only in-frame clones and is missing some. The sample lists 20,000 or so clones; about nine tenths were seen once. The source was unsorted PBMCs, collected 1.8 years before starting antiretroviral therapy. These receptors all come from a man in his fifties or sixties with HIV.

The V and J genes are TRBV4-3 and TRBJ2-1, with D hard to call. V was pared by 1 base and J by 8 bases, with 6 bases between. Germline lookup yields CDR1 LGHNA and CDR2 YSLEER. The CDR3 sequence is 12 residues long. The CDR3 spells CASSQASHEQFF. The CDR3 bases are TGCGCCAGCAGCCAAGCGAGTCATGAGCAGTTCTTC.

The genes are TRBV6-5 and TRBJ1-3; D call uncertain. Germline assignment: CDR1 MNHEY and CDR2 SVGAGI. CDR3 length: 15 residues. V shed 6 bases and J shed 2 bases, with 14 bases lying between them. CDR3 sequence reads: CASSQAGIAGNTIYF. CDR3 coding DNA: TGTGCCAGCAGCCAAGCAGGTATTGCTGGAAACACCATATATTTT.

The gene calls are TRBV28 and TRBJ1-6, with D hard to call. V lost 3 bases, J lost 4 bases, and 16 bases lay in between. The CDR3 contains 17 residues. The germline gives CDR1 MDHEN, CDR2 SYDVKM. CDR3 in amino acids: CASSLSRVGSYNSPLHF. Written as DNA, the CDR3 is TGTGCCAGCAGTTTGAGTCGCGTAGGGAGTTATAATTCACCCCTCCACTTT.

This chain joins TRBV11-3 and TRBJ2-5; D ambiguous. The CDR3 has 15 amino acids. Trimming removed 2 bases from V and 0 bases from J, with 10 bases in between. CDR1 and CDR2 (germline): SGHNT, YENEEA. The CDR3 DNA reads as TGTGCCAGCAGCTTATCCCTCGGCAACCAAGAGACCCAGTACTTC. Protein: CASSLSLGNQETQYF. Combining the CDR3 with reference TRBV11-3 and TRBJ2-5 gives the whole variable domain EAGVVQSPRYKIIEKKQPVAFWCNPISGHNTLYWYLQNLGQGPELLIRYENEEAVDDSQLPKDRFSAERLKGVDSTLKIQPAELGDSAVYLCASSLSLGNQETQYFGPGTRLLVL.

This sequence joins TRBV2 and TRBJ1-4, with D perhaps matching TRBD1 (5 bases). Germline V CDR1 and CDR2: SNHLY, FYNNEI. The V and J ends lost 4 bases and 6 bases respectively, with 12 bases between them. This CDR3 comprises 14 residues. CDR3 sequence reads: CASSVPGRDEKLFF. The CDR3 DNA is TGTGCCAGCAGTGTACCGGGCAGGGATGAAAAACTGTTTTTT.

This clone was seen only once. This rearrangement joins TRBV13 to TRBJ2-3, with D hard to call. Germline-derived CDR1 and CDR2 are PRHDT and FYEKMQ (reference sequence). This CDR3 is built from 13 residues. The germline V and J ends were trimmed by 2 bases and 2 bases, with 5 bases remaining between them. The CDR3 nucleotides are TGTGCCAGCAGCTTACGGAACACAGATACGCAGTATTTT. It is translated as CASSLRNTDTQYF.

This chain links TRBV23-1 with TRBJ2-5, with TRBD1 matching 8 bases. TRBV23-1 carries the ORF label, with uncertain function. V trimming: 3 bases; J trimming: 6 bases; junction bases outside the gene matches: 6. The CDR3 length is 14 residues. This chain's CDR3 is CASSHTDRVKTQYF. The CDR3 DNA follows: TGCGCCAGCAGTCATACGGACAGGGTAAAGACCCAGTACTTC.

V is TRBV13 and J is TRBJ1-1, with D possibly being TRBD1 (5 bases). V was cut by 1 base and J by 1 base, with 7 bases left in between. Germline loops: CDR1 PRHDT, CDR2 FYEKMQ (reference sequence). The CDR3 spans 14 residues. The CDR3 DNA is TGTGCCAGCAGCTTAGCGGGGGGGAACACTGAAGCTTTCTTT. This codes for CASSLAGGNTEAFF.

The V and J genes are TRBV11-2 and TRBJ2-2; 8 nucleotides agree with TRBD2. Germline V gene data show CDR1 as SGHAT and CDR2 as FQNNGV. The CDR3 has 15 amino acids. V gave up 3 bases and J gave up 3 bases; unmatched junction bases: 3. CDR3 protein: CASSFSGGDTGELFF. CDR3 coding DNA: TGTGCCAGCAGCTTCTCGGGGGGGGACACCGGGGAGCTGTTTTTT.

The rearrangement uses TRBV4-1 and TRBJ2-3; 10 bases agree with TRBD2. The germline gives CDR1 MGHRA, CDR2 YSYEKL. The CDR3 is made up of 15 amino acids. J gave up 5 bases and V 3 bases, and 5 bases lay outside the gene matches. The CDR3, as DNA: TGCGCCAGCAGCCAGTTAGCGGGAGGCGTAGATACGCAGTATTTT. It codes for CASSQLAGGVDTQYF.

The rearrangement links TRBV7-3 to TRBJ2-1; perhaps TRBD2 as D (6 bases). The ends were cut back, 5 bases at V and 11 bases at J, with 16 bases in the middle. In germline, CDR1 is SGHTA, CDR2 FQGTGA. The CDR3 extends over 13 amino acids. In DNA form, the CDR3 reads TGTGCCAGCAGCCCCCAGGAGGGGCGGAAGCAGTTCTTC. Translating gives CASSPQEGRKQFF.

V and J are TRBV2 and TRBJ1-5, with D unclear. Trimming removed 6 bases at V and 6 bases at J, with 15 bases between. The CDR3 extends over 14 amino acids. Germline V gene lookup returns CDR1 SNHLY and CDR2 FYNNEI. Here the CDR3 DNA reads TGTGCCAGCAGGGAACTGGTGATCGGTCAGCCCCAGCATTTT. Its translation: CASRELVIGQPQHF.

This chain links TRBV5-6 with TRBJ2-7, with D possibly TRBD1 on 5 matching bases. CDR3 length equals 14 residues. Looked up from germline, CDR1 is SGHDT and CDR2 is YYEEEE. The ends were cut back, 2 bases at V and 3 bases at J, with 12 bases in the middle. CDR3 bases: TGTGCCAGCAGCTTCTTCCAGGGTGACTACGAGCAGTACTTC. Its protein product is CASSFFQGDYEQYF.

The V call is TRBV2, the J call TRBJ1-2, with D possibly TRBD1 on 6 matching bases. The CDR3 consists of 15 residues. The germline V gene encodes CDR1 SNHLY and CDR2 FYNNEI. Written as DNA, the CDR3 is TGTGCTTCAAGGGGGAGGCAGGGAGGCGGCTATGGCTACACCTTC. Amino acids: CASRGRQGGGYGYTF.

The chain combines TRBV5-4 with TRBJ2-1; 11 bases match TRBD2. J lost 3 bases, V lost 0 bases, and 2 bases had no gene match. Germline values: CDR1 SGHNT, CDR2 YYREEE (reference sequence). The CDR3 consists of 16 residues. For the CDR3, the DNA is TGTGCCAGCAGCTTGGGTACTAGCGGGAGCTACAATGAGCAGTTCTTC. Its protein product is CASSLGTSGSYNEQFF.

This chain's CDR3 is CASSSVAGDFGDTQYF. The CDR3 DNA sequence: TGTGCCAGCAGCTCCGTGGCGGGAGATTTTGGTGATACGCAGTATTTT. The V and J genes are TRBV7-8 and TRBJ2-3, with 7 bases lining up with TRBD2. CDR1 SGHVS and CDR2 FQNEAQ come from the germline V gene. Trimming removed 4 bases from V and 6 bases from J; junction bases left unmatched: 13. The CDR3 is 16 amino acids.

The chain has TRBV7-2 and TRBJ1-2; D possibly corresponds to TRBD1 (5 bases). V gave up 2 bases and J gave up 8 bases, with 15 bases separating them. The length of the CDR3 is 14 residues. The germline CDR1 and CDR2 sequences are SGHTA and FQGNSA. The DNA of the CDR3 is TGTGCCAGCAGCTTAAGGACGGGGAACAGGGGCTACACCTTC. This encodes CASSLRTGNRGYTF.

V usage is TRBV5-1 and J usage is TRBJ2-7, with a possible D match to TRBD1 (5 bases). V was trimmed by 0 bases and J by 11 bases, leaving 12 bases between them. The length of the CDR3 is 12 residues. Germline V gene lookup returns CDR1 SGHRS and CDR2 YFSETQ. The CDR3 DNA reads as TGCGCCAGCAGCTTGGAAAAGGGGATTGAGTACTTC. Encoded protein: CASSLEKGIEYF.

The chain links TRBV7-3 to TRBJ1-6; 8 nucleotides agree with TRBD1. CDR1 and CDR2 (germline): SGHTA, FQGTGA. The CDR3 loop spans 15 amino acids. V trimming: 4 bases; J trimming: 10 bases; junction bases outside the gene matches: 9. CDR3 in amino acids: CASSSAGGRGSPLHF. DNA of the CDR3: TGTGCCAGCAGCTCAGCAGGGGGCAGGGGGTCACCCCTCCACTTT.

The chain is built from TRBV11-2 and TRBJ2-7; TRBD1 is a possible D gene (6 bases). V was trimmed by 1 base and J by 2 bases, leaving 21 bases between them. The CDR3 is 18 amino acids. Germline V gene lookup returns CDR1 SGHAT and CDR2 FQNNGV. In nucleotides, the CDR3 is TGTGCCAGCAGCTTAGCGCCCCTCGGCAGGGGTTTTACCTACGAGCAGTACTTC. Translation gives CASSLAPLGRGFTYEQYF.

The rearrangement uses TRBV5-1 and TRBJ1-2, with D unresolved. The CDR3 is made up of 13 amino acids. Germline values: CDR1 SGHRS, CDR2 YFSETQ. V gave up 1 base and J gave up 1 base, with 5 bases separating them. In DNA, the CDR3 is TGCGCCAGCAGCTTGTCCTATAACTATGGCTACACCTTC. Translation: CASSLSYNYGYTF.

The chain is built from TRBV5-4 and TRBJ2-6, with 12 bases identical to TRBD1. The CDR3 has 18 residues. Germline CDR1 and CDR2: SGHNT and YYREEE (reference sequence). The junction had 6 bases not matched to a gene; V was cut back by 5 bases and J by 0 bases. The CDR3 protein is CASRSGTGGFSGANVLTF. Here the CDR3 DNA reads TGTGCCAGCAGGTCCGGGACAGGGGGCTTCTCTGGGGCCAACGTCCTGACTTTC.

The chain combines TRBV6-1 with TRBJ2-7, with D unresolved. The CDR3 spans 14 residues. Germline lookup yields CDR1 MNHNS and CDR2 SASEGT. Trimming pared 1 base from V and 4 bases from J, leaving 11 bases between. The CDR3 region is CASSEGQVSYEQYF. In DNA form, the CDR3 reads TGTGCCAGCAGTGAAGGGCAGGTTAGTTACGAGCAGTACTTC.

This chain uses TRBV30 with TRBJ1-3, with D perhaps TRBD1 (6 bases). The CDR3 length is 16 residues. Trimming took off 0 bases at V and 0 bases at J, with 12 bases between the two ends. CDR1 and CDR2 from the germline V gene are GTSNPN and SVGIG (reference sequence). CDR3 in amino acids: CAWSVLKGGSGNTIYF. The DNA of the CDR3 is TGTGCCTGGAGTGTACTAAAGGGGGGCTCTGGAAACACCATATATTTT.

The rearrangement links TRBV9 to TRBJ1-1, with a weak D call TRBD1 (5 bases). Germline V gives CDR1 SGDLS, CDR2 YYNGEE. V shed 7 bases and J shed 1 base, with 14 bases lying between them. This CDR3 contains 14 residues. CDR3 residues: CASSYTGTNTEAFF. CDR3 bases: TGTGCCAGCTCCTATACAGGTACGAACACTGAAGCTTTCTTT. The full variable domain, in which reference TRBV9 and TRBJ1-1 provide the parts outside the CDR3, is DSGVTQTPKHLITATGQRVTLRCSPRSGDLSVYWYQQSLDQGLQFLIQYYNGEERAKGNILERFSAQQFPDLHSELNLSSLELGDSALYFCASSYTGTNTEAFFGQGTRLTVV.

This clone was seen more than once but under ten times. The V and J genes are TRBV13 and TRBJ1-1; the D is unclear. Looked up from germline, CDR1 is PRHDT and CDR2 is FYEKMQ (reference sequence). V dropped 0 bases and J dropped 2 bases, with 7 bases sitting between them. CDR3 size: 14 residues. For the CDR3, the DNA is TGTGCCAGCAGCTTAGGGGTTTTTAACACTGAAGCTTTCTTT. This sequence encodes CASSLGVFNTEAFF.

The CDR3 DNA follows: TGTGCCAGCAGACGACCGGGACTAAGATACAATGAGCAGTTCTTC. This translates into CASRRPGLRYNEQFF. The rearrangement links TRBV11-2 to TRBJ2-1, with TRBD2 matching 7 bases. Germline assignment: CDR1 SGHAT and CDR2 FQNNGV. This CDR3 has 15 residues. V lost 6 bases, J lost 4 bases, and 9 bases stayed unmatched.

This chain joins TRBV27 and TRBJ2-2; D unclear. The CDR3 loop spans 13 amino acids. V was cut by 5 bases and J by 7 bases, with 11 bases left in between. Germline CDR1 MNHEY, CDR2 SMNVEV (reference sequence). CDR3 DNA: TGTGCCAGCAGTCCCCAGAGGTACGGGGAGCTGTTTTTT. Amino acids: CASSPQRYGELFF.

The rearrangement links TRBV10-1 to TRBJ2-1; the D call may be TRBD1 or TRBD2 (5 bases each). Between the trimmed V and J ends, which lost 5 bases and 4 bases, there was a span of 9 bases. CDR1 and CDR2 (germline): WNHNN, SYGVQD (reference sequence). The CDR3 has 13 residues. CDR3 amino acids: CASSKGPYNEQFF. The CDR3 nucleotides are TGCGCCAGCAGTAAGGGACCATACAATGAGCAGTTCTTC.